The text below deals with one T cell receptor (beta chain). This clonotype was seen a handful of times. This receptor's antigen is unknown. No much larger clonotype is one base removed from it; base qualities were not supplied. Spanning cysteine to phenylalanine, the CDR3 consists of 16 amino acids. Just CDR3 DNA is preserved here, 48 bases in frame from base 1. CDR1 and CDR2 are drawn from the germline V gene (reference sequence): LGHDT, YNNKEL. Trimming leaves V shorter by 1 base and J shorter by 2 bases, with the junction holding 3 bases beyond the gene matches. To demonstrate the VDJtools post-analysis software, the study profiled TCR beta repertoires from the peripheral blood of about a dozen young patients with multiple sclerosis. Multiple sclerosis patients were children and adolescents aged 6 to 15 years. The data were obtained in a study of post-analysis software for immune sequencing data (dated by TCRdb to 2013 to 2016). With respect to the entire study: The recorded disease courses included relapsing-remitting, secondary progressive and progressive-relapsing multiple sclerosis, and some patients had no subtype annotation. Patient repertoires were compared against roughly 12 previously published healthy control repertoires from donors aged roughly 6 to 28 years. A subset of samples was prepared in parallel using single-end sample barcoding, then pooled and co-amplified after Illumina adapter ligation. Broader findings and caveats from the paper: When samples were clustered directly using the F measure, samples prepared in the same batch co-clustered strongly, which prompted a batch-effect correction. Patients showed significantly higher frequencies than controls for a handful of TRBV segments, among them TRBV5-6, TRBV5-1 and TRBV20-1. Multiple sclerosis patients had significantly lower normalized Chao1 diversity than controls, a result that suggests substantial peripheral T-cell clonal expansion. The multiple sclerosis patient group was slightly younger than the control group.

Libraries were made using PCR. The sequencer was an Illumina HiSeq 2500. To reduce PCR and sequencing biases, unique molecular identifiers were built into the TCR beta cDNA libraries. About 0.5 million cDNA molecules were obtained for every 1 to 10 million input T cells, so each molecule roughly corresponded to one T cell. The patient libraries were prepared and sequenced with the same protocol used for the earlier healthy control dataset. Samples belonging to the same batch were prepared together, multiplexed and sequenced on a shared HiSeq lane. For the original study's pipeline: MIGEC was used to process the raw barcoded reads, and molecular identifier groups with only a single read were discarded before consensus assembly and CDR3 extraction. Clonotype tables were post-analysed with VDJtools, normalizing diversity by down-sampling all datasets to the smallest sample size. Repertoire overlap clustering matched CDR3 amino acid but not nucleotide sequences to correct batch-related cross-sample contamination. The public reads were quality trimmed at Q25 with fastp and then assembled into clones with MiXCR by TCRdb, keeping productive beta chains. Identical CDR3 proteins give one entry, which carries the most common genes and DNA. TCRdb's processing, not the authors', yielded these V and J calls. A total of roughly 600,000 distinct CDR3 sequences appear in this sample, roughly 45% of them only once. The top ten clones comprise around 1.7% of the sample.

The specimen sequenced was blood. The V and J segments used are TRBV3-1 and TRBJ2-1; the central 9 bases match TRBD2. The TCR originated in a girl aged 5-17 years with multiple sclerosis. The CDR3 is CASSQVRGGAYNEQFF. The DNA sequence is given as TGTGCCAGCAGCCAAGTTCGCGGGGGGGCCTACAATGAGCAGTTCTTC.